These T cell receptor beta chains were read from a single sample in a study of T cells in Graves' hyperthyroidism and ophthalmopathy. Each CDR3 protein gets one entry after TCRdb re-called the multiplex PCR reads with MiXCR. The sample holds hundreds of thousands of distinct CDR3 sequences, about 14% seen once. Sequenced sample: blood. These TCRs come from a young woman with Graves' hyperthyroidism. CDR3s include the opening cysteine and the closing phenylalanine or tryptophan. Each record gives: clone size, V gene, D gene, J gene, CDR3 protein, CDR3 DNA. D genes are given only for firm matches. The size entry is marked missing in some rows and otherwise reads once, few, many or a size class.

few	TRBV5-1	TRBD2	TRBJ2-7	CASSKGTSGRESYEQYF	TGCGCCAGCAGCAAAGGGACTAGCGGGAGGGAATCCTACGAGCAGTACTTC
NA	TRBV12-3/TRBV12-4	NA	TRBJ1-2	CASSQQGLVGYTF	TGTGCCAGCAGCCAACAGGGTTTAGTCGGCTACACCTTC
few	TRBV30	TRBD2	TRBJ2-7	CAWSLRWGLAGYEQYF	TGTGCCTGGAGTCTTCGGTGGGGACTAGCGGGATACGAGCAGTACTTC
many	TRBV5-4	NA	TRBJ2-3	CASSELDTQYF	TGTGCCAGCAGCGAGCTTGATACGCAGTATTTT
many	TRBV27	TRBD1	TRBJ2-7	CASSKDRVGYEQYF	TGTGCCAGCAGCAAAGACAGGGTGGGGTACGAGCAGTACTTC
NA	TRBV9	TRBD2	TRBJ2-1	CASSDSGRAVPEDEQFF	TGTGCCAGCAGCGATAGCGGGAGGGCTGTTCCGGAAGATGAGCAGTTCTTC
many	TRBV9	NA	TRBJ1-1	CASSVGGHLNTEAFF	TGTGCCAGCAGCGTGGGGGGACACCTGAACACTGAAGCTTTCTTT
many	TRBV7-9	TRBD2	TRBJ2-1	CASSLGAGGLNEQFF	TGTGCCAGCAGCTTAGGGGCGGGAGGGCTCAATGAGCAGTTCTTC
few	TRBV3-1	TRBD1	TRBJ2-2	CASSQWGQSTGELFF	TGTGCCAGCAGCCAGTGGGGACAGAGCACCGGGGAGCTGTTTTTT
many	TRBV6-5	NA	TRBJ1-1	CASSYGRNTEAFF	TGTGCCAGCAGTTACGGACGGAACACTGAAGCTTTCTTT
few	TRBV15	TRBD1	TRBJ2-7	CATSRGGGSAYEQYF	TGTGCCACCAGCAGAGGAGGGGGCAGTGCCTACGAGCAGTACTTC
few	TRBV6-1	TRBD2	TRBJ2-1	CASSPRTSAGNEQFF	TGTGCCAGCAGTCCCCGGACTAGCGCGGGTAATGAGCAGTTCTTC
many	TRBV7-9	NA	TRBJ2-3	CASSSLEGADRTDTQYF	TGTGCCAGCAGCTCCCTTGAAGGGGCGGACCGCACAGATACGCAGTATTTT
many	TRBV20-1	TRBD2	TRBJ2-3	CSARDPSGKGTDTQYF	TGCAGTGCTAGAGACCCTAGCGGGAAAGGCACAGATACGCAGTATTTT
NA	TRBV2	NA	TRBJ2-7	CASTLRGPSYEQYF	TGTGCCAGCACTCTGAGGGGACCTTCCTACGAGCAGTACTTC
NA	TRBV6-1	TRBD1	TRBJ2-7	CASSTGVFYEQYF	TGTGCCAGTAGTACAGGGGTCTTCTACGAGCAGTACTTC
many	TRBV12-3/TRBV12-4	TRBD1	TRBJ2-3	CASTPVPGQSTDTQYF	TGTGCCAGCACTCCAGTCCCGGGACAGAGCACAGATACGCAGTATTTT
many	TRBV3-1	NA	TRBJ1-5	CASSQDSGPANQPQHF	TGTGCCAGCAGCCAAGATTCGGGGCCAGCTAATCAGCCCCAGCATTTT
many	TRBV2	TRBD2	TRBJ2-7	CASRIPDRLAVSSYEQYF	TGTGCCAGCAGAATCCCCGACCGACTAGCGGTGAGCTCCTACGAGCAGTACTTC
NA	TRBV9	NA	TRBJ1-1	CASSPNGGKAFF	TGTGCCAGCAGCCCAAACGGGGGGAAAGCTTTCTTT
NA	TRBV2	NA	TRBJ1-5	CASSGDSYSNQPQHF	TGTGCCAGCAGTGGGGACTCCTATAGCAATCAGCCCCAGCATTTT
NA	TRBV6-2/TRBV6-3	NA	TRBJ2-7	CASNNLPGLTPYNEQYF	TGTGCCAGCAACAACCTTCCGGGGCTTACACCCTACAATGAGCAGTACTTC
few	TRBV7-9	NA	TRBJ1-1	CASSLLLGPEGTEAFF	TGTGCCAGCAGCTTACTATTGGGACCAGAAGGCACTGAAGCTTTCTTT
few	TRBV20-1	NA	TRBJ2-1	CSGVPNYNEQFF	TGCAGTGGCGTCCCAAACTACAATGAGCAGTTCTTC
many	TRBV12-3/TRBV12-4	TRBD2	TRBJ2-3	CASSSASGRGGTPDTQYF	TGTGCCAGCAGTTCCGCTAGCGGGAGGGGGGGGACCCCAGATACGCAGTATTTT
many	TRBV24-1	NA	TRBJ1-1	CATSPLTENTEAFF	TGTGCCACCAGCCCTCTAACAGAAAACACTGAAGCTTTCTTT
many	TRBV10-3	NA	TRBJ2-7	CAISESYGRVGEQYF	TGTGCCATCAGTGAGTCGTACGGTAGGGTCGGCGAGCAGTACTTC
NA	TRBV4-3	NA	TRBJ2-7	CASSQERGAYEQYF	TGCGCCAGCAGCCAAGAAAGGGGAGCCTACGAGCAGTACTTC
NA	TRBV5-1	NA	TRBJ2-7	CASSPGGESYEQYF	TGCGCCAGCAGCCCCGGGGGAGAATCCTACGAGCAGTACTTC
many	TRBV5-5	NA	TRBJ2-1	CASTISNEQFF	TGTGCCAGCACCATATCCAATGAGCAGTTCTTC
NA	TRBV29-1	TRBD1	TRBJ2-7	CSGRTGTTSGEQYF	TGCAGCGGCCGGACAGGGACCACCTCTGGAGAGCAGTACTTC
NA	TRBV7-3	TRBD2	TRBJ2-1	CASSLKLAGLNEQFF	TGTGCCAGCAGCTTAAAACTAGCGGGACTCAATGAGCAGTTCTTC
few	TRBV6-1	NA	TRBJ2-4	CASSEALQTGRNIQYF	TGTGCCAGCAGTGAAGCGCTTCAGACAGGGAGGAACATTCAGTACTTC
many	TRBV6-1	NA	TRBJ1-1	CASRLTAMNTEAFF	TGTGCCAGCAGGCTGACAGCCATGAACACTGAAGCTTTCTTT
many	TRBV7-2	TRBD2	TRBJ2-1	CASSLGSGAGNEQFF	TGTGCCAGCAGCTTAGGGAGCGGAGCGGGAAATGAGCAGTTCTTC
NA	TRBV28	TRBD2	TRBJ2-1	CASNRLAGANEQFF	TGTGCCAGCAATAGGCTAGCGGGGGCCAATGAGCAGTTCTTC
NA	TRBV30	TRBD1	TRBJ1-5	CAWSVRGGGLSNQPQHF	TGTGCCTGGAGTGTACGAGGGGGCGGCCTCAGCAATCAGCCCCAGCATTTT
few	TRBV4-1	NA	TRBJ2-7	CASSPSPAGPTYEQYF	TGCGCCAGCAGTCCCTCCCCCGCAGGGCCCACCTACGAGCAGTACTTC
many	TRBV7-2	TRBD1	TRBJ1-2	CASRRTGGVYGYTF	TGTGCCAGCAGGCGGACAGGGGGCGTCTATGGCTACACCTTC
many	TRBV11-1	NA	TRBJ1-6	CASSLGVRERNSPLHF	TGTGCCAGCAGCTTAGGGGTCCGCGAACGGAATTCACCCCTCCACTTT
NA	TRBV12-5	TRBD1	TRBJ2-7	CASARDRGPYEQYF	TGTGCTAGTGCTAGGGACAGAGGCCCCTACGAGCAGTACTTC
few	TRBV6-2/TRBV6-3	TRBD1	TRBJ1-5	CASSYSRIVDRGFLSNQPQHF	TGTGCCAGCAGTTACTCGAGAATAGTCGACAGGGGGTTTCTTAGCAATCAGCCCCAGCATTTT
few	TRBV5-1	TRBD2	TRBJ2-5	CASWTSGSSETQYF	TGCGCCAGCTGGACTAGCGGGAGTAGTGAGACCCAGTACTTC
NA	TRBV6-5	NA	TRBJ2-3	CASSYVAGTDTQYF	TGTGCCAGCAGTTACGTTGCGGGCACAGATACGCAGTATTTT
few	TRBV30	TRBD1	TRBJ1-2	CAWSEGRGSGYTF	TGTGCCTGGAGTGAAGGCAGGGGGTCCGGCTACACCTTC